The subject of this entry is one TCR beta chain. Its antigen is unknown. No per-base quality is available; no much larger clone lies one base away. Other DNA variants within this sample encode the same CDR3. The data derive from a study of T cell changes during pregnancy in multiple sclerosis (dated by TCRdb to between 2018 and 2021). In terms of the full investigation: The study examined how the T cell repertoire changed over the course of pregnancy in women with multiple sclerosis.

Libraries were made using the immunoSEQ multiplex PCR assay. TCRdb stores this immuneACCESS table with in-frame sequences only. Part of the clones is absent; in the studies checked, under half of the shortfall reflects unresolved V genes, and no reason is known for the rest. The sample has roughly 30,000 clones on record, roughly 90% of them singletons. Together, the top ten hold approximately 6.6% of the sample. Its CDR3 holds 11 amino acids, cysteine through phenylalanine. The entry retains the CDR3 DNA only, 33 bases that are in frame from base 1. CDR1 and CDR2 were assigned from the germline V gene (reference sequence) as DFQATT and SNEGSKA. The V and J ends are trimmed by 0 bases and 7 bases, leaving 6 bases between them.

This specimen consisted of CD8+ T cells from peripheral blood mononuclear cells, obtained after pregnancy. The sequence joins TRBV20-1 to TRBJ1-2, with no reliable assignment of the D segment. The sequence was collected from a female donor with multiple sclerosis, enrolled in a pregnancy study. The CDR3 corresponds to CSARDLGGYTF. The DNA sequence follows: TGCAGTGCTAGAGATCTCGGTGGCTACACCTTC.